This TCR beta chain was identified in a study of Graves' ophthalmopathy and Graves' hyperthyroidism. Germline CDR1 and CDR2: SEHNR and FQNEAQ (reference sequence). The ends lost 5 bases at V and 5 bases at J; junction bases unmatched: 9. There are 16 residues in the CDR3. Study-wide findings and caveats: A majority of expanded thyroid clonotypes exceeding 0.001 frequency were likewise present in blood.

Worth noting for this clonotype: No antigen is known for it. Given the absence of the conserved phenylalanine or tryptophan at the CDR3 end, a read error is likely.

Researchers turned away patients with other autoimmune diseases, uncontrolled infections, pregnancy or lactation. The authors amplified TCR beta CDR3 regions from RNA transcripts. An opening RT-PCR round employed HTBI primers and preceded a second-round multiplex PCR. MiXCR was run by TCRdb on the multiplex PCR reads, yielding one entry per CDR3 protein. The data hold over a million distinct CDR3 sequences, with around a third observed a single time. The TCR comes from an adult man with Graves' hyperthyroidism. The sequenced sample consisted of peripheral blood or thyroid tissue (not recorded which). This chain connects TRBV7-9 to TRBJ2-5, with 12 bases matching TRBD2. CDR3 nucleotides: TGTGCCAGCAGCCGACGAAGGACTAGCGGGACGGAGACCCAGTACGTC. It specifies CASSRRRTSGTETQYV.